Sequencing of this T cell receptor (beta chain) was carried out in a study of cytomegalovirus exposure and HLA in healthy donors. Points from the study as a whole: Later work found most CMV-associated TCR beta chains apparently HLA-restricted. A highly shared variant cluster was judged a likely technical artifact.

PCR employed 60 Vbeta and 13 Jbeta primers. Assay: immunoSEQ multiplex PCR; the TCRdb copy retains only in-frame clones and omits some. Of roughly 130,000 clones listed, more than 80% were seen once; the top ten hold 1%. Nominally healthy donors were sampled, though unrecorded immune exposures were likely. The germline V gene has CDR1 SGHTA and CDR2 FQGNSA. The CDR3 runs 14 residues. V was pared by 6 bases and J by 9 bases, with 18 bases between. Turning to this clone: The antigen is not known.

Material: PBMCs. The rearrangement uses TRBV7-2 and TRBJ2-1; maybe TRBD2 (6 bases). The receptor was derived from a middle-aged man in good health and CMV-seronegative. Here the CDR3 DNA reads TGTGCCAGCAGTAGTCAGGGCGGGGTGTTTGAGCAGTTCTTC. Translated, it gives CASSSQGGVFEQFF.